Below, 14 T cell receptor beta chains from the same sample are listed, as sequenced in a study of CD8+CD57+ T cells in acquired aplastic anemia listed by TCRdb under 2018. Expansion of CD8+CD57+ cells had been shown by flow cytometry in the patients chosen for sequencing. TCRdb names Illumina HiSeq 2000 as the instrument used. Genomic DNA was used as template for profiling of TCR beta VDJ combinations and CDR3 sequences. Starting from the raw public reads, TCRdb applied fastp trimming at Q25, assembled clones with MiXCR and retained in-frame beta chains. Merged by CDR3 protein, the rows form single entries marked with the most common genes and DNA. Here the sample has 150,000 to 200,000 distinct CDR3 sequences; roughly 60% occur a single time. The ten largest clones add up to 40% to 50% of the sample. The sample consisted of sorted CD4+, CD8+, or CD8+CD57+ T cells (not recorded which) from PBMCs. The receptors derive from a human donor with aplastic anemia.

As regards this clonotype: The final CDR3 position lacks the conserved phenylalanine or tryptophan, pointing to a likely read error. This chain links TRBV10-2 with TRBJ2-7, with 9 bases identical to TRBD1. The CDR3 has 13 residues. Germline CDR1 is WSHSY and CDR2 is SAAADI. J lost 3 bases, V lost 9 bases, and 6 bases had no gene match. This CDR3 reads CARKPGQGYEQYL. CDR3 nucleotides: TGCGCCAGGAAACCGGGACAGGGCTACGAGCAGTACCTC.

In nucleotides, the CDR3 is TGTGCCAGCAGCAGGATAACAGGGGGCAATGGCTACACCTTC. It codes for CASSRITGGNGYTF. The V call is TRBV12-3 or TRBV12-4, the J call TRBJ1-2; 9 nucleotides line up with TRBD1. This CDR3 has 14 amino acids. The V and J ends lost 6 bases and 6 bases, in that order; junction bases with no gene match: 8.

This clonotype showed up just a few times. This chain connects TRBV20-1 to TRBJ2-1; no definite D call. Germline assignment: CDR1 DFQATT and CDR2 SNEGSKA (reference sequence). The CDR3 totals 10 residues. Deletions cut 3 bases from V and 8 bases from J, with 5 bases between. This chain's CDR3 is CSASIDEQFF. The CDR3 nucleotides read TGCAGTGCTAGTATCGATGAGCAGTTCTTC.

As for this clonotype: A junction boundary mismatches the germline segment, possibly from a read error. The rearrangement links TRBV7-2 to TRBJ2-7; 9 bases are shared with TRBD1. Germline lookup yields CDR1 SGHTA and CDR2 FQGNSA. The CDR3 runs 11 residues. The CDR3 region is CASSLGDRVHF. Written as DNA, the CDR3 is TGTGCCAGCAGCTTAGGGGACAGGGTCCACTTC.

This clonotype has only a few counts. In DNA form, the CDR3 reads TGCGCCAGCAGCCTCCACGGGACTAGTGTCAACAATGAGCAGTTCTTC. Translation gives CASSLHGTSVNNEQFF. The chain uses TRBV5-1 and TRBJ2-1; 8 bases are shared with TRBD2. CDR3 size: 16 residues. V gave up 4 bases and J gave up 5 bases; unmatched junction bases: 11. CDR1 is SGHRS, CDR2 YFSETQ, per germline.

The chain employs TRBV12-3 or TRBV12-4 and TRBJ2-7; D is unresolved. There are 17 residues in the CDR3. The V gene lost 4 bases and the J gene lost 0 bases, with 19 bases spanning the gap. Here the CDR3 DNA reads TGTGCCAGCAGTTCGTCATTAGTGTTTCACGGCTCCTACGAGCAGTACTTC. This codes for CASSSSLVFHGSYEQYF.

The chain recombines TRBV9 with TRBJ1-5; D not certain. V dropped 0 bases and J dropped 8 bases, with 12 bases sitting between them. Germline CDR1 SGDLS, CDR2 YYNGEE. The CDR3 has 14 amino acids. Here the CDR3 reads CASSVGSGAEPQHF. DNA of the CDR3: TGTGCCAGCAGCGTAGGATCAGGAGCGGAGCCCCAGCATTTT.

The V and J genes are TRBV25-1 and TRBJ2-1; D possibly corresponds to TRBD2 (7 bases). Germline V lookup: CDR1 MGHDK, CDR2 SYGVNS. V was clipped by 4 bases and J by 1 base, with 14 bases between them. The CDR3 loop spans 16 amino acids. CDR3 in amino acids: CASSVFKGGSYNEQFF. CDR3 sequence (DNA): TGTGCCAGCAGTGTTTTTAAGGGGGGGTCCTACAATGAGCAGTTCTTC.

The CDR3 spells CAWGTQYSNQPQHF. The CDR3 bases are TGTGCCTGGGGTACACAGTATAGCAATCAGCCCCAGCATTTT. The chain couples TRBV19 to TRBJ1-5; D unresolved. This CDR3 has 14 residues. Trimming pared 11 bases from V and 0 bases from J, leaving 14 bases between. The germline gives CDR1 LNHDA, CDR2 SQIVND (reference sequence).

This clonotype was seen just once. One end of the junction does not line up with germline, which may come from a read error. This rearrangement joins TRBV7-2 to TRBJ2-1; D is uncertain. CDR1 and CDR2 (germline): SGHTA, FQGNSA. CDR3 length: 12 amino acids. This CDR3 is CAGSYDYNEQFF. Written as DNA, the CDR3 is TGTGCCGGCAGCTACGATTACAATGAGCAGTTCTTC.

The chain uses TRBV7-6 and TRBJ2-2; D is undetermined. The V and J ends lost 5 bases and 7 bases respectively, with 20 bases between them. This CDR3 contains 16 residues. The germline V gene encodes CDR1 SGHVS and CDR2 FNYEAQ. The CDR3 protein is CASSPRVGAPGGELFF. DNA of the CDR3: TGTGCCAGCAGCCCCCGAGTGGGTGCCCCCGGCGGGGAGCTGTTTTTT.

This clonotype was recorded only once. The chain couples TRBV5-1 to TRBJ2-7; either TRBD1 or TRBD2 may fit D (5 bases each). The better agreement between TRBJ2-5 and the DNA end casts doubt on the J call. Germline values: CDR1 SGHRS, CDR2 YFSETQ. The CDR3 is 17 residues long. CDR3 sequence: CASSLAGGGGAQETQYF. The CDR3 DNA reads TGCGCCAGCAGCTTGGCTGGGGGTGGGGGAGCTCAAGAGACCCAGTACTTC.

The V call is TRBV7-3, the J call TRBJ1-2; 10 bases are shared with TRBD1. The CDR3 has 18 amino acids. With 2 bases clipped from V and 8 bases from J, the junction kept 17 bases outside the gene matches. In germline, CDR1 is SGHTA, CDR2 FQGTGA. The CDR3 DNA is TGTGCCAGCAGCTTAGTCCTCGGACAGGGGGGACTCCGAGGGGGCTACACCTTC. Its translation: CASSLVLGQGGLRGGYTF. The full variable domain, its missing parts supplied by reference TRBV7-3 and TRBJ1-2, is GAGVSQTPSNKVTEKGKYVELRCDPISGHTALYWYRQSLGQGPEFLIYFQGTGAADDSGLPNDRFFAVRPEGSVSTLKIQRTERGDSAVYLCASSLVLGQGGLRGGYTFGSGTRLTVV.

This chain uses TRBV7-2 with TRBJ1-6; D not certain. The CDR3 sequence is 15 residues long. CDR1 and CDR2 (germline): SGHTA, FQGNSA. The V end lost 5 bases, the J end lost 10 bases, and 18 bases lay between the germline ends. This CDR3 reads CASSPRRAEESPLHF. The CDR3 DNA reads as TGTGCCAGCAGCCCACGGAGGGCTGAGGAATCACCCCTCCACTTT.